The next 27 T cell receptor beta chains were all read from a single sample in a study of T-cell memory formation after mild COVID-19. TCRdb itself ran the 5' RACE reads through MiXCR, one entry per CDR3 protein. The sample consists of about 140,000 distinct CDR3 sequences, around 14% of them appearing once. The sample was PBMCs or a T cell subset sorted from them (not recorded which). The receptors derive from an adult woman who had mild COVID-19 (a few samples of this study predate the infection). Cell type and time point are not known.

The gene calls are TRBV6-5 and TRBJ1-6; D is unresolved. This CDR3 comprises 15 residues. Trimming left V 0 bases short and J 9 bases short, with 12 bases between. Germline CDR1 MNHEY, CDR2 SVGAGI. CDR3 in amino acids: CASSYSASEGSPLHF. DNA for the CDR3: TGTGCCAGCAGTTACTCGGCATCCGAGGGTTCACCCCTCCACTTT.

The rearrangement uses TRBV27 and TRBJ2-7; tentative D call: TRBD2 (6 bases). The V gene lost 1 base and the J gene lost 3 bases, with 13 bases spanning the gap. This CDR3 has 15 amino acids. Germline V lookup: CDR1 MNHEY, CDR2 SMNVEV (reference sequence). The DNA for the CDR3 is TGTGCCAGCAGTTTATATGGAGGGTCGATCTACGAGCAGTACTTC. It encodes CASSLYGGSIYEQYF.

This clonotype has just a few counts. The chain is built from TRBV12-3 or TRBV12-4 and TRBJ2-3, with TRBD2 matching over 14 bases. The CDR3 runs 16 residues. Germline trimming cut 8 bases from V and 4 bases from J; bases unmatched to any gene: 8. This CDR3 reads CASEGLAGVGADTQYF. The CDR3 nucleotides are TGTGCCAGCGAGGGACTAGCGGGAGTTGGGGCAGATACGCAGTATTTT.

The chain combines TRBV7-9 with TRBJ2-7; D may be TRBD1 (6 bases). Germline values: CDR1 SEHNR, CDR2 FQNEAQ (reference sequence). The CDR3 covers 13 residues. Trimming removed 4 bases at V and 7 bases at J, with 14 bases between. CDR3 residues: CASSWTEFGEQYF. CDR3 sequence (DNA): TGTGCCAGCAGCTGGACAGAATTTGGGGAGCAGTACTTC.

This clonotype was seen more than once but under ten times. This rearrangement joins TRBV27 to TRBJ2-1, with 7 bases lining up with TRBD2. Per the germline V gene, CDR1 is MNHEY and CDR2 is SMNVEV (reference sequence). V trimming: 2 bases; J trimming: 13 bases; junction bases outside the gene matches: 11. The length of the CDR3 is 14 residues. The CDR3, as DNA: TGTGCCAGCAGTTTAAGTAAAGGGACTAATCCCCAGTTCTTC. It yields the protein CASSLSKGTNPQFF.

The chain joins TRBV10-3 to TRBJ2-7, with 10 bases lining up with TRBD1. Germline V CDR1 and CDR2: ENHRY, SYGVKD. The CDR3 has 14 residues. V was clipped by 4 bases and J by 6 bases; unmatched bases: 6. CDR3 nucleotide sequence: TGTGCCATCAGTGTGGGGACAGGGGTTACCGAGCAGTACTTC. Its protein product is CAISVGTGVTEQYF.

CDR3 DNA sequence: TGTGCCAGCAGCCCCCCCGGGACAGGGGGCTATGGCTACACCTTC. Its translation is CASSPPGTGGYGYTF. This chain links TRBV7-9 with TRBJ1-2; 11 nucleotides match TRBD1. Trimming cost V 5 bases and J 4 bases; bases outside gene matches: 6. Per the germline V gene, CDR1 is SEHNR and CDR2 is FQNEAQ (reference sequence). The CDR3 is 15 amino acids.

The chain carries TRBV12-3 or TRBV12-4 and TRBJ1-1; the match to TRBD1 covers 7 bases. The CDR3 length is 15 residues. V lost 3 bases and J lost 11; bases outside the gene matches: 15. The CDR3 loop reads CASSFGTVGNSGAFF. The CDR3 DNA is TGTGCCAGCAGTTTCGGGACAGTAGGCAACAGTGGGGCTTTCTTT.

This clonotype was recorded once. V and J are TRBV27 and TRBJ1-1; D remains unclear. CDR3 size: 14 residues. CDR1 is MNHEY and CDR2 is SMNVEV in the germline V gene (reference sequence). Trimming shortened V by 7 bases and J by 0 bases, and 12 bases separated the two germline ends. CDR3 region: CASTPDGMNTEAFF. The CDR3 bases are TGTGCCAGCACCCCGGACGGGATGAACACTGAAGCTTTCTTT.

The V and J genes are TRBV19 and TRBJ1-1; unclear D gene. With 6 bases removed from V and 4 bases from J, the gap between germline ends came to 9 bases. The germline CDR1 and CDR2 sequences are LNHDA and SQIVND (reference sequence). The CDR3 contains 12 residues. CDR3 sequence (DNA): TGTGCCAGTAGGGTGGGGAGCACTGAAGCTTTCTTT. Its protein product is CASRVGSTEAFF.

This sequence joins TRBV9 and TRBJ2-2; 13 bases match TRBD2. Losses at the gene ends were 3 bases for V and 4 bases for J; bases not matched to a gene: 3. From germline, CDR1 is SGDLS and CDR2 YYNGEE. This CDR3 comprises 16 residues. The CDR3 loop reads CASSEGLAGITGELFF. CDR3 in DNA: TGTGCCAGCAGCGAGGGACTAGCGGGGATCACCGGGGAGCTGTTTTTT.

The rearrangement joins TRBV6-2 or TRBV6-3 to TRBJ2-7; D not certain. From germline, CDR1 is MNHEY and CDR2 SVGEGT. Trimming took 6 bases from V and 4 from J, leaving 4 bases between them. The CDR3 spans 10 residues. The CDR3 protein is CASRNYEQYF. The CDR3 DNA reads as TGTGCCAGCAGAAATTACGAGCAGTACTTC.

This clonotype has more than one count but fewer than ten. No conserved phenylalanine or tryptophan is present at the end of the CDR3, so a read error is the likely explanation. This chain links TRBV7-6 with TRBJ2-1; D remains ambiguous. The CDR3 has 12 amino acids. Trimming cost V 2 bases and J 5 bases, with 4 bases left between them. The germline V gene has CDR1 SGHVS and CDR2 FNYEAQ. CDR3 sequence (DNA): TGTGCCAGCAGCTTAACGGACAATGAGCAGTTCATC. Translation: CASSLTDNEQFI.

The CDR3 DNA reads TGTGCCAGCAACCGAGACATGTCCTACGAGCAGTACTTC. Its translation is CASNRDMSYEQYF. The chain links TRBV6-1 to TRBJ2-7; D not certain. The CDR3 is 13 residues long. Looked up from germline, CDR1 is MNHNS and CDR2 is SASEGT. V was cut by 7 bases and J by 1 base, with 11 bases left in between.

The V gene is TRBV9, the J gene TRBJ2-7; TRBD1 might be the D (6 bases). The CDR3 runs 15 residues. Trimming removed 0 bases from V and 2 bases from J, with 12 bases in between. In germline, CDR1 is SGDLS, CDR2 YYNGEE. CDR3 protein: CASSVDGDIAYEQYF. In DNA, the CDR3 is TGTGCCAGCAGCGTAGACGGGGACATAGCCTACGAGCAGTACTTC.

The chain couples TRBV7-2 to TRBJ2-7; D may correspond to TRBD1 or TRBD2 (5 bases each). The germline gives CDR1 SGHTA, CDR2 FQGNSA. Trimming stripped 1 base from V and 6 bases from J, with 19 bases between. CDR3 length: 16 residues. This CDR3 reads CASSLEIGTMFSEQYF. CDR3 DNA: TGTGCCAGCAGCTTAGAGATCGGGACCATGTTCTCCGAGCAGTACTTC.

There are a few counts of this clonotype. The chain recombines TRBV5-1 with TRBJ2-1; D is uncertain. Germline CDR1 reads SGHRS; CDR2 reads YFSETQ. The CDR3 runs 12 residues. V shed 5 bases and J shed 9 bases, with 12 bases lying between them. As DNA, the CDR3 is TGCGCCAGCAGGGTGGGGTCTACTGAGCAGTTCTTC. Amino acids: CASRVGSTEQFF.

The V call is TRBV6-6, the J call TRBJ2-7; D is possibly TRBD1 or TRBD2 (5 bases each). Between the trimmed V and J ends, which lost 7 bases and 0 bases, there was a span of 19 bases. From germline, CDR1 is MNHNY and CDR2 SVGAGI (reference sequence). The CDR3 extends over 16 amino acids. CDR3 coding DNA: TGTGCCAGCACCACCGCGAGGGCAGGGAGCTCCTACGAGCAGTACTTC. Translating it yields CASTTARAGSSYEQYF.

In this sample, this clonotype turned up a few times. This sequence joins TRBV12-3 or TRBV12-4 and TRBJ2-3, with TRBD2 matching 11 bases. This CDR3 has 17 residues. Trimming took 4 bases from V and 2 from J; bases not matched to a gene: 8. The CDR3 DNA reads as TGTGCCAGCAGTTCCGGACTAGCGGGCCCCTTCACAGATACGCAGTATTTT. Translation gives CASSSGLAGPFTDTQYF.

This clonotype was found a few times. V usage is TRBV5-6 and J usage is TRBJ2-7; D is possibly TRBD1 or TRBD2 (5 bases each). Trimming took 4 bases from V and 0 from J, leaving 17 bases between them. The CDR3 totals 16 residues. The germline V gene encodes CDR1 SGHDT and CDR2 YYEEEE. This chain's CDR3 is CASSRETGTHSYEQYF. DNA for the CDR3: TGTGCCAGCAGCCGAGAGACCGGGACGCACTCCTACGAGCAGTACTTC.

The genes are TRBV4-1 and TRBJ2-7; tentatively, D is TRBD2 (6 bases). V lost 2 bases and J lost 3, with 14 bases in between. The CDR3 sequence is 15 residues long. Germline loops: CDR1 MGHRA, CDR2 YSYEKL. The chain's CDR3 is CASSQWGVTDYEQYF. CDR3 coding DNA: TGCGCCAGCAGCCAATGGGGGGTTACAGACTACGAGCAGTACTTC.

V and J are TRBV5-1 and TRBJ2-2, with TRBD1 matching 7 bases. The germline V gene encodes CDR1 SGHRS and CDR2 YFSETQ. There are 16 residues in the CDR3. Trimming took 1 base from V and 0 from J; bases not matched to a gene: 3. CDR3 coding DNA: TGCGCCAGCAGCTTGCGGGACAGCGCGAACACCGGGGAGCTGTTTTTT. This gives the protein CASSLRDSANTGELFF. The full variable domain, in which reference TRBV5-1 and TRBJ2-2 provide the parts outside the CDR3, is KAGVTQTPRYLIKTRGQQVTLSCSPISGHRSVSWYQQTPGQGLQFLFEYFSETQRNKGNFPGRFSGRQFSNSRSEMNVSTLELGDSALYLCASSLRDSANTGELFFGEGSRLTVL.

This clonotype was seen more than once but under ten times. The chain recombines TRBV6-5 with TRBJ2-7; D call uncertain. The CDR3 has 11 residues. V was shortened by 5 bases and J by 5 bases, with 7 bases between the two germline ends. Germline V gene sequence: CDR1 MNHEY, CDR2 SVGAGI. This chain's CDR3 is CASSTYNEQYF. CDR3 DNA: TGTGCCAGCAGTACCTACAACGAGCAGTACTTC.

This clonotype has at least ten counts. This sequence joins TRBV12-3 or TRBV12-4 and TRBJ2-1, with D possibly matching TRBD2 (6 bases). This CDR3 spans 15 amino acids. The V end lost 5 bases, the J end lost 7 bases, and 18 bases lay between the germline ends. DNA for the CDR3: TGTGCCAGCAGTCCCCTCCCGCAGGAGGGGAATGAGCAGTTCTTC. The encoded protein is CASSPLPQEGNEQFF.

There are many counts of this clonotype. The chain joins TRBV9 to TRBJ2-7; no clear D gene. Deletions cut 0 bases from V and 5 bases from J, with 15 bases between. This CDR3 is built from 15 residues. CDR1 is SGDLS, CDR2 YYNGEE, per germline. The CDR3 coding sequence is TGTGCCAGCAGCGTAGCCGCTGGGGTAGTGGACGAGCAGTACTTC. Translating it yields CASSVAAGVVDEQYF.

The V gene is TRBV4-3, the J gene TRBJ2-7; no firm D call. V dropped 3 bases and J dropped 5 bases, with 20 bases sitting between them. Looked up from germline, CDR1 is LGHNA and CDR2 is YSLEER. The CDR3 loop spans 16 amino acids. The CDR3, as DNA: TGCGCCAGCAGCCAGGCCCCCGGGTTCGGCCCCAACGAGCAGTACTTC. Residues: CASSQAPGFGPNEQYF.

A few counts support this clonotype. The gene calls are TRBV30 and TRBJ2-1; 13 positions match TRBD2. The CDR3 consists of 21 residues. With V trimmed by 3 bases and J by 2 bases, 19 bases remained unmatched. Germline lookup yields CDR1 GTSNPN and CDR2 SVGIG (reference sequence). In DNA form, the CDR3 reads TGTGCCTGGAGCCCCTCTGTTGGGGGACTAGCGGGGCGCAACGCCTACAATGAGCAGTTCTTC. Translated, it gives CAWSPSVGGLAGRNAYNEQFF.